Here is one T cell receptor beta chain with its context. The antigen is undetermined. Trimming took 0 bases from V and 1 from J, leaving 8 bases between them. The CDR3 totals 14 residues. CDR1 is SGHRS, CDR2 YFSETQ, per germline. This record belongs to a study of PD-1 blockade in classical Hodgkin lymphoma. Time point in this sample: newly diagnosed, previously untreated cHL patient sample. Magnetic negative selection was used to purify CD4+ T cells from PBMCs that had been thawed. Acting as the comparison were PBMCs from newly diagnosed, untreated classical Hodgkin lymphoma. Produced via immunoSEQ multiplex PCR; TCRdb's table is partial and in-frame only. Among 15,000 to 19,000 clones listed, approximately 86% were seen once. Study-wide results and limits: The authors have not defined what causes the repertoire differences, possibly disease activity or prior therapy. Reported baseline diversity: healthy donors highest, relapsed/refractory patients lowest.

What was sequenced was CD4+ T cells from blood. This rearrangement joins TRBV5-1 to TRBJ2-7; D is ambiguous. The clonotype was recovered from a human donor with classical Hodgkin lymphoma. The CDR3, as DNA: TGCGCCAGCAGCTTGGGCCGGAATTCCTACGAGCAGTACTTC. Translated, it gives CASSLGRNSYEQYF.